This paragraph reports one T cell receptor beta chain. Its antigen is currently unknown. It was at deep level that the assay was run. When replicate PCRs were run on sorted subsets, they used 150 to 200 ng DNA, some 30,000 T cell genomes. Sequenced by immunoSEQ multiplex PCR; TCRdb stores in-frame clones only, minus some. The sample holds about 110,000 clones, roughly 70% seen once. The CDR3 has 14 residues. V gave up 8 bases and J gave up 3 bases, with 16 bases separating them. Germline-derived CDR1 and CDR2 are LNHDA and SQIVND (reference sequence). The source of the sample is a study of shared clonotypes between healthy human individuals. Study-level findings and limits: Shared clonotypes across all four donors exceeded non-shared ones in generation probability. Several donors held about 5.1% of naive CD4 clonotypes in common.

The source is a woman in her 30s in good health. The material sequenced was memory CD8+ T cells sorted from blood. As for subset: CD45RO+ cells pooled with CCR7-negative TemRA cells. This sequence joins TRBV19 and TRBJ1-1; D call uncertain. CDR3 protein: CASRGYTPDTEAFF. DNA of the CDR3: TGTGCCAGTCGAGGATACACACCAGACACTGAAGCTTTCTTT. Together with reference TRBV19 and TRBJ1-1, the CDR3 gives the full variable domain: DGGITQSPKYLFRKEGQNVTLSCEQNLNHDAMYWYRQDPGQGLRLIYYSQIVNDFQKGDIAEGYSVSREKKESFPLTVTSAQKNPTAFYLCASRGYTPDTEAFFGQGTRLTVV.